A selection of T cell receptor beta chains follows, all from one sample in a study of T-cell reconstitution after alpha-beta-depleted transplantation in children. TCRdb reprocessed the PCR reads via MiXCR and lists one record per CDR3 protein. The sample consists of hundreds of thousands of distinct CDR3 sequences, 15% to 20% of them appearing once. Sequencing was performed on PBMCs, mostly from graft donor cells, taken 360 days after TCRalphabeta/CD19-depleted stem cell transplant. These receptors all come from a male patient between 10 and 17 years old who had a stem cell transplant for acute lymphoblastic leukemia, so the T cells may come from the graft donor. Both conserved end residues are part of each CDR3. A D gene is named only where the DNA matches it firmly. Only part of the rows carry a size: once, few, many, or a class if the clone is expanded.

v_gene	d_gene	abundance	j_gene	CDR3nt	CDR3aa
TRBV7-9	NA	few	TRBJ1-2	TGTGCCAGCAGCCCGCCGGGACCAAGCTATGGCTACACCTTC	CASSPPGPSYGYTF
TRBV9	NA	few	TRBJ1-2	TGTGCCAGCAGCGTAGGCGGCAGGGCATATGGCTACACCTTC	CASSVGGRAYGYTF
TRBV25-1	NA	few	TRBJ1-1	TGTGCCAGCAGTGAGGACGGACTACTAGGTGAAGCTTTCTTT	CASSEDGLLGEAFF
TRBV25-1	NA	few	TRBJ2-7	TGTGCCAGCAGTGGTTTATACAGGTTAGACGAGCAGTACTTC	CASSGLYRLDEQYF
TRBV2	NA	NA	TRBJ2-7	TGTGCCAGCAGCCCTCCCCCGCTGGGTAACGAGCAGTACTTC	CASSPPPLGNEQYF
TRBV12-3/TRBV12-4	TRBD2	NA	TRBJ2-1	TGTGCCAGCAACCCGGGACTAGGGGATGAGCAGTTCTTC	CASNPGLGDEQFF
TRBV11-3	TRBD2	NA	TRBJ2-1	TGTGCCAGCAGCCCCGGACTAGCATTTGATGAGCAGTTCTTC	CASSPGLAFDEQFF
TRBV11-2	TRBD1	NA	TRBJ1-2	TGTGCCAGCAGCCCGGGACAGACAAACTATGGCTACACCTTC	CASSPGQTNYGYTF
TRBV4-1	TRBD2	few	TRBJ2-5	TGCGCCAGCAGCCTCTCCCCTAGCGGGGGAAAAGAGACCCAGTACTTC	CASSLSPSGGKETQYF
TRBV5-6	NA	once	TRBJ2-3	TGTGCCAGCAGCTTGGTTCGAGGGCGGCGGGCGGGCACAGATACGCAGTATTTT	CASSLVRGRRAGTDTQYF
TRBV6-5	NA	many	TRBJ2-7	TGTGCCAGCAGTTACTCCGGGACCGCCACCTACGAGCAGTACTTC	CASSYSGTATYEQYF
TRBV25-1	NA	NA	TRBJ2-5	TGTGCCAGCAGTGGACAGGACAAAGGCCAAGAGACCCAGTACTTC	CASSGQDKGQETQYF
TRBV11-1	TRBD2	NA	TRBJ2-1	TGTGCCAGCAGCTTGCCGGGACTAGCGGGAGGGTTCTACAATGAGCAGTTCTTC	CASSLPGLAGGFYNEQFF
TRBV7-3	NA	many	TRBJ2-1	TGTGCCAGCAGCCGGACCCCGGACAGCCCTTACAATGAGCAGTTCTTC	CASSRTPDSPYNEQFF
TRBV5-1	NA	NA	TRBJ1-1	TGCGCCAGCAGCCTTGCGAAACTTGTTAAGCTGAACACTGAAGCTTTCTTT	CASSLAKLVKLNTEAFF
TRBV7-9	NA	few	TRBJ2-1	TGTGCCAGCAGCTTCGGGGTGTCCCGTCCCTACAATGAGCAGTTCTTC	CASSFGVSRPYNEQFF
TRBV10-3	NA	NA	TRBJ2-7	TGTGCCATCAGTCCCACCCACGACTACGAGCAGTACTTC	CAISPTHDYEQYF
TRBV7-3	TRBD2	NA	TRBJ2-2	TGTGCCAGCAGCTTAACGGCCGCGGGAGGAACCGGGGAGCTGTTTTTT	CASSLTAAGGTGELFF
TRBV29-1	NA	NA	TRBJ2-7	TGCAGCGTTGGGGTTGCGGGTGACTCCGAGCAGTACTTC	CSVGVAGDSEQYF
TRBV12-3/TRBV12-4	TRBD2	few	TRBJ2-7	TGTGCCAGCAGTTTCTCAGCGGGGCAATTTAAGTACTTC	CASSFSAGQFKYF
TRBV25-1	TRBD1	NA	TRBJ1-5	TGTGCCAGCAGTGAATGGGGACAGGGGGATAGCCAGCCCCAGCATTTT	CASSEWGQGDSQPQHF
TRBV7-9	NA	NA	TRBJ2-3	TGTGCCAGCAGCTTTTCGAGCGAAAGCACAGATACGCAGTATTTT	CASSFSSESTDTQYF
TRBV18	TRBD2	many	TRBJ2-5	TGTGCCAGCTCACCAGCGGGAGGGCCGAGAGAGACCCAGTACTTC	CASSPAGGPRETQYF
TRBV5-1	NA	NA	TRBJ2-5	TGCGCCAGCAGCGGGCCAGAGGAACCCCAAGAGACCCAGTACTTC	CASSGPEEPQETQYF
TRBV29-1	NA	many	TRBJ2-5	TGCAGCGTTTCCGTCCCCGAAGTCCCCCAAGAGACCCAGTACTTC	CSVSVPEVPQETQYF
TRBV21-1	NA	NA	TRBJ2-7	TGTGCCAGAGCAGGGTCGGGGGACGAGCAGTACTTC	CARAGSGDEQYF
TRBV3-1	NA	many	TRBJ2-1	TGTGCCAGCAGCTTAGATTATGGGCCCTCCAATGAGCAGTTCTTC	CASSLDYGPSNEQFF